Below are 13 T cell receptor beta chains sequenced from a single sample in a study of monozygotic twins with inflammatory bowel disease. TCRdb reprocessed the 5' RACE reads and keeps a single row for each CDR3 protein, giving no DNA. The sample table includes around 190,000 distinct CDR3 sequences. Material for sequencing was blood. The receptors derive from a human donor with ulcerative colitis or Crohn's disease, or a healthy co-twin of an affected twin (not recorded which).

The chain carries TRBV5-1 and TRBJ1-1; the D call of TRBD1 rests on TCRdb alone, since no DNA is present to check it. From germline, CDR1 is SGHRS and CDR2 YFSETQ. This CDR3 spans 14 amino acids. CDR3 sequence: CASIPDALTTEAFF.

The CDR3: CAIKSGGRETQYF. The gene calls are TRBV10-3 and TRBJ2-5; TCRdb selects TRBD1, and the lack of DNA leaves this call unchecked. The CDR3 runs 13 residues. CDR1 and CDR2 (germline): ENHRY, SYGVKD.

The V gene is TRBV21-1, the J gene TRBJ2-2; TCRdb indicates TRBD1, and absent DNA this call remains unverified. TRBV21-1 is flagged as a pseudogene. The CDR3 covers 14 residues. The CDR3 protein is CASSKPQESGELFF.

The rearrangement links TRBV5-1 to TRBJ2-5. The CDR3 is made up of 14 amino acids. Per germline, CDR1 SGHRS and CDR2 YFSETQ. The chain's CDR3 is CASSSGFKDETQYF.

The V and J genes are TRBV6-5 and TRBJ2-7. The CDR3 is 12 residues long. From germline, CDR1 is MNHEY and CDR2 SVGAGI. CDR3 in amino acids: CASSSEVYEQYF.

The V gene is TRBV6-1, the J gene TRBJ1-3. Germline CDR1 is MNHNS and CDR2 is SASEGT. The CDR3 has 16 amino acids. The CDR3 here is CASSDRGPPSGNTIYF.

The CDR3 reads CASRGDSSNTEAFF. This rearrangement joins TRBV12-3 or TRBV12-4 to TRBJ1-1; TCRdb reports TRBD1, a call that lacks DNA to check it against. This CDR3 has 14 residues.

The genes are TRBV19 and TRBJ1-4. The CDR3 extends over 14 amino acids. Germline V gene sequence: CDR1 LNHDA, CDR2 SQIVND (reference sequence). CDR3 loop: CASSPSTSPGKLFF.

This rearrangement joins TRBV5-1 to TRBJ1-1. The CDR3 has 14 residues. Germline V gene lookup returns CDR1 SGHRS and CDR2 YFSETQ. CDR3 loop: CASSLRAGDTEAFF.

The chain uses TRBV7-2 and TRBJ2-3; no DNA is available, so the TRBD1 call from TCRdb remains unchecked. Germline V gene lookup returns CDR1 SGHTA and CDR2 FQGNSA. CDR3 length: 15 residues. The CDR3 protein is CASSLSGGAGDTQYF.

This rearrangement joins TRBV21-1 to TRBJ2-1. TRBV21-1 is marked as a pseudogene. The CDR3 has 17 residues. The CDR3 spells CASSRLLGGASYNEQFF.

This chain connects TRBV2 to TRBJ1-2; TCRdb outputs TRBD1, but without DNA this stays unchecked. This CDR3 is 14 amino acids long. Germline V gene lookup returns CDR1 SNHLY and CDR2 FYNNEI. The CDR3 here is CASIGGRVGYGYTF. The full variable domain, with the rest looked up from reference TRBV2 and TRBJ1-2, is EPEVTQTPSHQVTQMGQEVILRCVPISNHLYFYWYRQILGQKVEFLVSFYNNEISEKSEIFDDQFSVERPDGSNFTLKIRSTKLEDSAMYFCASIGGRVGYGYTFGSGTRLTVV.

The chain's CDR3 is CASRLAVQSSYEQYF. This rearrangement joins TRBV2 to TRBJ2-7. The CDR3 runs to 15 residues. Germline assignment: CDR1 SNHLY and CDR2 FYNNEI.